A single sample is the source of the 20 T cell receptor beta chains below, sequenced in a study of cytomegalovirus exposure and HLA in healthy donors. Researchers ran the PCR with 60 Vbeta and 13 Jbeta primers. Generated by immunoSEQ multiplex PCR, the TCRdb table keeps only in-frame clones and is missing some. The table shows tens of thousands of clones, with over 65% occurring only once. The specimen sequenced was PBMCs. The receptors come from a man aged 40-49 years in good health and CMV-seronegative.

As to this clone: At one end the junction does not follow the germline gene, possibly because of a read error. The chain uses TRBV19 and TRBJ1-1; tentative D call: TRBD1 (5 bases). This CDR3 has 14 amino acids. Germline lookup yields CDR1 LNHDA and CDR2 SQIVND (reference sequence). CDR3 sequence (DNA): TGTGCCAGTACCCCAATGCGGGGGAACGCTGAAGCTTTCTTT. It encodes CASTPMRGNAEAFF.

This clone was observed a few times. V and J are TRBV4-3 and TRBJ2-6; maybe TRBD1 (5 bases). V was clipped by 0 bases and J by 3 bases, with 15 bases between them. Germline-derived CDR1 and CDR2 are LGHNA and YSLEER. This CDR3 region has 18 residues. CDR3 region: CASSQDLGAGIGANVLTF. The DNA for the CDR3 is TGCGCCAGCAGCCAAGATCTAGGGGCAGGGATTGGGGCCAACGTCCTGACTTTC.

The chain employs TRBV7-9 and TRBJ1-2, with 7 bases that match TRBD1. This CDR3 contains 13 residues. Germline V gene data show CDR1 as SEHNR and CDR2 as FQNEAQ (reference sequence). Trimming cost V 8 bases and J 11 bases; bases outside gene matches: 14. The CDR3 nucleotides read TGTGCCAGCGGAACTTCGACAGGGACAAAATACACCTTC. Protein sequence: CASGTSTGTKYTF.

The rearrangement uses TRBV5-1 and TRBJ2-3, with D perhaps TRBD2 (8 bases). The CDR3 has 19 residues. CDR1 and CDR2 from the germline V gene are SGHRS and YFSETQ. Trimming removed 4 bases from V and 8 bases from J, with 32 bases in between. CDR3 coding DNA: TGCGCCAGCAGCGTCGGACAGGCCTTTACTAGCGGCGGTTTGAGTACGCAGTATTTT. Protein sequence: CASSVGQAFTSGGLSTQYF.

The chain combines TRBV6-5 with TRBJ1-2; 7 bases line up with TRBD1. Per germline, CDR1 MNHEY and CDR2 SVGAGI. V was pared by 2 bases and J by 7 bases, with 13 bases of the junction left unmatched. This CDR3 is 16 amino acids long. CDR3 nucleotides: TGTGCCAGCAGTTACGCCTCGATTGACAGGGCTGGTGGCTACACCTTC. Its translation is CASSYASIDRAGGYTF.

This clone occurred a few times. This rearrangement joins TRBV2 to TRBJ2-4; D is possibly TRBD2 (6 bases). This CDR3 is built from 12 residues. V lost 1 base to trimming and J lost 8 bases, with 6 bases between them. Germline V lookup: CDR1 SNHLY, CDR2 FYNNEI. The CDR3 DNA sequence: TGTGCCAGCAGTGAAGGGGGGGACATTCAGTACTTC. Translated, it gives CASSEGGDIQYF.

The genes are TRBV10-3 and TRBJ2-7, with 7 bases aligning to TRBD1. This CDR3 contains 14 residues. The V gene end was trimmed by 4 bases and the J gene end by 0 bases; junction bases not matched to a gene: 3. The germline gives CDR1 ENHRY, CDR2 SYGVKD. CDR3 in amino acids: CAISGTGSSYEQYF. The CDR3 nucleotides read TGTGCCATCAGTGGGACAGGATCCTCCTACGAGCAGTACTTC.

The chain links TRBV5-4 to TRBJ1-1; TRBD1 might be the D (5 bases). V lost 0 bases and J lost 10, with 10 bases in between. CDR3 length: 12 amino acids. Germline lookup yields CDR1 SGHNT and CDR2 YYREEE (reference sequence). CDR3 in amino acids: CASSLAPGGAFF. The CDR3 DNA follows: TGTGCCAGCAGCTTGGCCCCGGGGGGAGCTTTCTTT.

The chain uses TRBV29-1 and TRBJ2-7; possibly TRBD1 for D (6 bases). CDR3 length equals 13 residues. Trimming took 6 bases from V and 0 from J, leaving 12 bases between them. Germline assignment: CDR1 SQVTM and CDR2 ANQGSEA. This chain's CDR3 is CSVGTGSSYEQYF. The CDR3 DNA reads as TGCAGCGTGGGTACAGGGAGCTCCTACGAGCAGTACTTC.

The V and J genes are TRBV2 and TRBJ2-2; D is possibly TRBD1 (8 bases). Germline V CDR1 and CDR2: SNHLY, FYNNEI. V was trimmed by 10 bases and J by 6 bases, leaving 24 bases between them. The CDR3 sequence is 16 residues long. This CDR3 reads CAIRGQAGQDSGELFF. The CDR3, as DNA: TGTGCCATACGGGGCCAAGCGGGACAGGATTCCGGGGAGCTGTTTTTT.

This chain joins TRBV11-3 and TRBJ1-1, with 7 bases identical to TRBD1. The V segment lost 1 base and the J segment 2 bases; nucleotides outside the gene matches: 1. The germline V gene encodes CDR1 SGHNT and CDR2 YENEEA. CDR3 length: 14 residues. The CDR3 region has the DNA TGTGCCAGCAGCTTAGGGACAGGCAACACTGAAGCTTTCTTT. Residues: CASSLGTGNTEAFF.

The CDR3 sequence is CASSLRRGALNTEAFF. CDR3 nucleotide sequence: TGCGCCAGCAGCTTAAGACGGGGGGCGTTGAACACTGAAGCTTTCTTT. The J gene is TRBJ1-1, the V gene TRBV5-1, with a weak D call TRBD1 (6 bases). Germline loops: CDR1 SGHRS, CDR2 YFSETQ. The V end was cut by 2 bases, the J end by 0 bases, with 14 bases between. The CDR3 is made up of 16 amino acids.

The rearrangement uses TRBV7-2 and TRBJ1-2; no reliable D call. With 3 bases removed from V and 4 bases from J, the gap between germline ends came to 12 bases. Germline V lookup: CDR1 SGHTA, CDR2 FQGNSA. This CDR3 is 14 amino acids long. The CDR3 bases are TGTGCCAGCAGCTTGGACTACGGGAGCTATGGCTACACCTTC. This gives the protein CASSLDYGSYGYTF.

This clone was counted a single time. The chain carries TRBV20-1 and TRBJ2-5; 8 bases agree with TRBD1. Germline CDR1 reads DFQATT; CDR2 reads SNEGSKA (reference sequence). Trimming removed 5 bases from V and 9 bases from J; junction bases left unmatched: 5. The CDR3 consists of 11 residues. The CDR3 region is CSAPGGLPQYF. In DNA, the CDR3 is TGCAGTGCTCCAGGGGGCTTGCCCCAGTACTTC.

The rearrangement joins TRBV27 to TRBJ1-2; 8 bases align to TRBD1. This CDR3 has 13 amino acids. CDR1 is MNHEY, CDR2 SMNVEV, per germline (reference sequence). J was trimmed by 7 bases and V by 2 bases; bases with no gene match: 3. The chain's CDR3 is CASSLAQGVGYTF. CDR3 coding DNA: TGTGCCAGCAGTTTAGCACAGGGGGTTGGCTACACCTTC.

The chain carries TRBV25-1 and TRBJ2-4, with 14 bases identical to TRBD2. Germline CDR1 and CDR2: MGHDK and SYGVNS. V trimming: 4 bases; J trimming: 0 bases; junction bases outside the gene matches: 5. The CDR3 sequence is 18 residues long. In nucleotides, the CDR3 is TGTGCCAGCAGTGGGGGACTAGCGGGAGTTGGAGCCAAAAACATTCAGTACTTC. Encoded protein: CASSGGLAGVGAKNIQYF.

The rearrangement uses TRBV6-5 and TRBJ2-1; D is unclear. Germline loops: CDR1 MNHEY, CDR2 SVGAGI. CDR3 length: 12 amino acids. Trimming pared 4 bases from V and 8 bases from J, leaving 9 bases between. For the CDR3, the DNA is TGTGCCAGCAGTTCCCCTGGCTATGAGCAGTTCTTC. Translating it yields CASSSPGYEQFF.

The count of this clone is one. CDR3: CAISATSGQAYEQYF. The CDR3 coding sequence is TGTGCCATCAGTGCTACCTCCGGACAGGCCTACGAGCAGTACTTC. The chain couples TRBV10-3 to TRBJ2-7; 7 bases are a match to TRBD1. There are 15 residues in the CDR3. Germline assignment: CDR1 ENHRY and CDR2 SYGVKD. V was clipped by 4 bases and J by 2 bases; unmatched bases: 8.

The CDR3 DNA follows: TGTGCCAGCAGCTGGCCCCACCGCGGCGGGGAGGAGACCCAGTACTTC. Protein sequence: CASSWPHRGGEETQYF. The genes are TRBV5-6 and TRBJ2-5; TRBD2 might be the D (6 bases). V shed 3 bases and J shed 5 bases, with 20 bases lying between them. Germline V CDR1 and CDR2: SGHDT, YYEEEE. The CDR3 totals 16 residues.

The chain couples TRBV6-4 to TRBJ2-1; 10 nucleotides line up with TRBD1. V dropped 6 bases and J dropped 7; count of bases not matched to a gene: 12. The CDR3 extends over 16 amino acids. Germline V gene sequence: CDR1 MRHNA, CDR2 SNTAGT. The CDR3 bases are TGTGCCAGCAGGGACCTCGGACAGGGGGTTGAGAATGAGCAGTTCTTC. Protein: CASRDLGQGVENEQFF.